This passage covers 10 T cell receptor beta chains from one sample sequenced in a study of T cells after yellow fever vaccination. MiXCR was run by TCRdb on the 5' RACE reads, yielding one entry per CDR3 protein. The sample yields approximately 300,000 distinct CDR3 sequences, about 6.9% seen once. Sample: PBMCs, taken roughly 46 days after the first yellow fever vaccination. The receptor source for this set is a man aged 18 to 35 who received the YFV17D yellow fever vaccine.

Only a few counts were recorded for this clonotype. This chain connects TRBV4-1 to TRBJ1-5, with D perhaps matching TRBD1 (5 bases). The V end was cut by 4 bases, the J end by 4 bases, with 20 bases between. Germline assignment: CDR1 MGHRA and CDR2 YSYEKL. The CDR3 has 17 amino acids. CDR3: CASSPLLLRGRNQPQHF. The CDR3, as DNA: TGCGCCAGCAGCCCCCTACTTCTTCGGGGACGAAATCAGCCCCAGCATTTT.

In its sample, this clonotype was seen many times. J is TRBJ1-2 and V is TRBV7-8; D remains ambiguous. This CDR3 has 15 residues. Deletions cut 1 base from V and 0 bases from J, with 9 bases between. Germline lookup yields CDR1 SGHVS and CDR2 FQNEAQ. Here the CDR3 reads CASSLESLPNYGYTF. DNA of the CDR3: TGTGCCAGCAGCTTAGAAAGCTTACCTAACTATGGCTACACCTTC.

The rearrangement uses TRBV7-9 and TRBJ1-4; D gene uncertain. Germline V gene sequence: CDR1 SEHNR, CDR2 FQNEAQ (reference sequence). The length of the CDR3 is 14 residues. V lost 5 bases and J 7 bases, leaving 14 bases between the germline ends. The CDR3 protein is CASSERNSGEKLFF. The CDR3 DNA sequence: TGTGCCAGCAGCGAACGGAATTCGGGTGAAAAACTGTTTTTT.

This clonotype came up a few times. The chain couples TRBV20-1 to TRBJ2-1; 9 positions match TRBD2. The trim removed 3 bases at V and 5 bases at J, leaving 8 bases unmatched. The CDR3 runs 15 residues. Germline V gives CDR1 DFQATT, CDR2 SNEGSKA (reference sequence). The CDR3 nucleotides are TGCAGTGCTAGTTTGGCCCAGCGGGGGGACAATGAGCAGTTCTTC. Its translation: CSASLAQRGDNEQFF.

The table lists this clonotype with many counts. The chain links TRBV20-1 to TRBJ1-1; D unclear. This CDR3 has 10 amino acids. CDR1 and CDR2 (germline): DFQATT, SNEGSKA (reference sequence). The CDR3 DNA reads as TGCATTTGGGGTATCACTGAAGCTTTCTTT. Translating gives CIWGITEAFF.

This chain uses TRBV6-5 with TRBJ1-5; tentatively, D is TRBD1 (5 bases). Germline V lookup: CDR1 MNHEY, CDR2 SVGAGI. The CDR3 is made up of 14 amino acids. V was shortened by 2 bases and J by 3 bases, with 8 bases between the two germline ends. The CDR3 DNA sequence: TGTGCCAGCAGTTACCGGGGCATCAATCAGCCCCAGCATTTT. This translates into CASSYRGINQPQHF.

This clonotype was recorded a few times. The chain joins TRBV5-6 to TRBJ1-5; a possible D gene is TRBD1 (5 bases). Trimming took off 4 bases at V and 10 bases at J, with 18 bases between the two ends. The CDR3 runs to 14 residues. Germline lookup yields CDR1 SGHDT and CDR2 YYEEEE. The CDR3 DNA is TGTGCCAGCAGCGGGGGGTCCCGGACCGGCCCCCAGCATTTT. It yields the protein CASSGGSRTGPQHF.

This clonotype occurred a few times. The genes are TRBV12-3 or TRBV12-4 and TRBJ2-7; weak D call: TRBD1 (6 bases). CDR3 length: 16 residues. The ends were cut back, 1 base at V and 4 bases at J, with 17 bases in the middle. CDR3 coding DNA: TGTGCCAGCAGTTTAGATGGGATAACAGGGACATACGAGCAGTACTTC. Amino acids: CASSLDGITGTYEQYF.

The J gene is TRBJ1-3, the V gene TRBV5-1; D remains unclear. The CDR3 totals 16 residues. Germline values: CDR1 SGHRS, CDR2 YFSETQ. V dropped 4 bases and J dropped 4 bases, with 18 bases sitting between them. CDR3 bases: TGCGCCAGCAGCGAGGGTCCAAGTCGGTCGGGAAACACCATATATTTT. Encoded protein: CASSEGPSRSGNTIYF.

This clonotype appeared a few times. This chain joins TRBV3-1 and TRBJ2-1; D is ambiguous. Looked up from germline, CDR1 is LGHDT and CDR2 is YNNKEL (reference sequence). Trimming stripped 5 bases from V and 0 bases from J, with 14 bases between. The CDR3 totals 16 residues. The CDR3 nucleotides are TGTGCCAGCAGCACCCAAACCAGGAGCTCCTACAATGAGCAGTTCTTC. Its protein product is CASSTQTRSSYNEQFF.